This T cell receptor beta chain appears in the sequencing data of a study of T cells in Graves' hyperthyroidism and ophthalmopathy. This clonotype came up many times. Template material for amplifying TCR beta CDR3 regions consisted of RNA transcripts. RT-PCR in the first round (using the HTBI primer set) targeted the TCR CDR3. TCRdb used MiXCR to reprocess the multiplex PCR reads, holding one entry per CDR3 protein. The sample yields hundreds of thousands of distinct CDR3 sequences, roughly 15% seen once. V was trimmed by 7 bases and J by 0 bases, leaving 15 bases between them. Germline V lookup: CDR1 SEHNR, CDR2 FQNEAQ (reference sequence). The CDR3 runs 15 residues.

This receptor was taken from a woman aged 18-29 years with Graves' ophthalmopathy. The source material was blood. The V gene is TRBV7-9, the J gene TRBJ1-2, with D unresolved. CDR3 DNA sequence: TGTGCCAGCAACCCCTTAGATAGGTCTAACTATGGCTACACCTTC. It is translated as CASNPLDRSNYGYTF. Variable domain in full (rest from reference TRBV7-9 and TRBJ1-2): DTGVSQNPRHKITKRGQNVTFRCDPISEHNRLYWYRQTLGQGPEFLTYFQNEAQLEKSRLLSDRFSAERPKGSFSTLEIQRTEQGDSAMYLCASNPLDRSNYGYTFGSGTRLTVV.